This T cell receptor (beta chain) was observed in a study of blood T cells in healthy people across ages. The V segment lost 2 bases and the J segment 1 base; nucleotides outside the gene matches: 0. Germline V gives CDR1 SQVTM, CDR2 ANQGSEA. The CDR3 spans 13 residues. This clonotype has ten or more counts. Primers used in a second PCR of roughly 6 to 11 cycles were a sample-barcoded 5' primer and a J-beta primer mix. Each sample yielded at least 3 million CDR3-containing paired-end reads. From the 5' RACE reads, TCRdb called clonotypes with MiXCR, one entry per CDR3 protein. The table records over a million distinct CDR3 sequences, approximately 43% of them present only once.

The sequence was collected from a woman younger than 30 in good health. The chain recombines TRBV29-1 with TRBJ2-3; TRBD2 agrees at 7 bases. The sample was blood. Written as DNA, the CDR3 is TGCAGCGTTGAAACTAGCGGCACAGATACGCAGTATTTT. Translated: CSVETSGTDTQYF.